Below, 2 T cell receptor beta chains from the same sample are listed, as sequenced in a study of beta chain features in type 1 diabetes. Study results and limitations: Moderately but significantly shorter TCRB CDR3s were found in Type 1 diabetes patients in all four CD4+ subsets.

Their antigens are not known. Every bit of the isolated RNA underwent reverse transcription, so sequencing read expressed TCRB transcripts. Some clones are missing from TCRdb's copy, which holds only in-frame ones; the method was immunoSEQ multiplex PCR. The sample shows 140,000 to 150,000 clones, approximately 13% of them seen only once. Source material: central memory CD4+ T cells from blood. The receptor source for this set is a man younger than 35 with type 1 diabetes.

This clone was seen only a few times. V and J are TRBV11-3 and TRBJ2-1; D is uncertain. There are 10 residues in the CDR3. The V end lost 11 bases, the J end lost 8 bases, and 10 bases lay between the germline ends. The germline CDR1 and CDR2 sequences are SGHNT and YENEEA. This chain's CDR3 is CASWVDEQFF. In DNA form, the CDR3 reads TGTGCCTCTTGGGTGGATGAGCAGTTCTTC. The full variable domain, in which reference TRBV11-3 and TRBJ2-1 provide the parts outside the CDR3, is EAGVVQSPRYKIIEKKQPVAFWCNPISGHNTLYWYLQNLGQGPELLIRYENEEAVDDSQLPKDRFSAERLKGVDSTLKIQPAELGDSAVYLCASWVDEQFFGPGTRLTVL.

This clone was recorded a few times. The chain recombines TRBV11-3 with TRBJ2-1; the D gene is possibly TRBD2 (6 bases). The CDR3 has 14 residues. The germline V and J ends were trimmed by 3 bases and 7 bases, with 13 bases remaining between them. CDR1 is SGHNT, CDR2 YENEEA, per germline. CDR3 amino acids: CASSLASEENEQFF. The CDR3 DNA is TGTGCCAGCAGCTTGGCTAGCGAGGAAAATGAGCAGTTCTTC.